Listed below are T cell receptor beta chains from one sample, sequenced in a study of T cell responses to AZD1222 COVID-19 vaccine. Assay used: immunoSEQ multiplex PCR; TCRdb lists only in-frame clones, some missing. Of 150,000 to 200,000 clones listed, approximately 94% were seen once; the top ten hold under 2%. The sequencing here drew on peripheral blood, taken 28 days after the second AZD1222 dose. These receptors originate from an adult who received the AZD1222 COVID-19 vaccine. The conserved cysteine and the conserved F or W are not part of the CDR3 here.

v_gene	j_gene	CDR3aa
TRBV7-8	TRBJ2-7	ASSLALWGDEQY
TRBV19	TRBJ1-5	ASRTGGGQGGNQPQH
TRBV27	TRBJ2-2	ASTSSARNTGELF
TRBV6-5	TRBJ2-4	ASSKTGGGNIQY
TRBV6-1	TRBJ1-5	ASSEPGQGATESQPQH
TRBV12-3/TRBV12-4	TRBJ1-6	ASSFPNSPLH
TRBV2	TRBJ1-2	ASSLGQNYGYT
TRBV24-1	TRBJ1-2	ATSERRTYGYT
TRBV9	TRBJ1-5	ASSPRTGSNQPQH
TRBV11-1	TRBJ1-6	ASSLGMDSPLH
TRBV6-5	TRBJ2-3	ATSGTPIDTQY
TRBV5-6	TRBJ1-2	ASSLEGGYT
TRBV6-5	TRBJ1-1	AARGQLVAEAF
TRBV27	TRBJ2-3	ASSLFVADLQY
TRBV3-1/TRBV3-2	TRBJ2-6	ASSRMGSGNSGANVLT
TRBV6-6	TRBJ1-5	ASRPGGFNQPQH
TRBV10-2	TRBJ2-7	ASSSEISSYEQY
TRBV2	TRBJ2-5	ASRTGLAGERQETQY
TRBV5-8	TRBJ1-6	ASSLDLFRGAHIDSPLH
TRBV19	TRBJ2-2	ASIGGGAGTGELF
TRBV15	TRBJ1-2	ATSRDPTGYYGYT
TRBV10-1	TRBJ1-1	ASSPGTGGLNAEAF
TRBV30	TRBJ1-1	AWSREETGEAF
TRBV20-1	TRBJ1-2	SARGLYGYT
TRBV28	TRBJ1-4	ASRPKQGATNEKLF
TRBV11-2	TRBJ1-2	ASSGPWFGSGYT
TRBV2	TRBJ1-2	ASSYGQGGGYT